This TCR beta chain emerged from a study of shared clonotypes between healthy human individuals. On the study more broadly: Two female and a few male donors aged 18 to 49 were enrolled.

About 30,000 T cell genomes, or approximately 190 ng DNA, went into the sorted-subset replicate PCRs. Per the original data handling: Junction-only sequences produced by ImmunoSEQ had no quality scores, so filtering differed. Using immunoSEQ multiplex PCR, the repertoire was profiled, and TCRdb retains in-frame clones only, with some absent. The V and J calls and clone size come from that table; D and trimming were worked out from the DNA. The sample lists roughly 550,000 clones, 95% to 96% occurring once. The V end was cut by 2 bases, the J end by 7 bases, with 14 bases between. Germline V gene lookup returns CDR1 KGHSY and CDR2 FQNENV. This CDR3 contains 14 residues. Naive CD8 cells lacked CD45RO and underwent positive selection for CCR7, leaving out terminally differentiated effector memory CD45RA+ cells.

The chain couples TRBV16 to TRBJ1-1; D unclear. The specimen sequenced was naive CD8+ T cells sorted from blood. This sequence was found in a woman under 40 in good health. The CDR3 loop reads CASSQGFGIGEAFF. The CDR3 region has the DNA TGTGCCAGCAGCCAAGGGTTCGGGATCGGTGAAGCTTTCTTT.